This T cell receptor (beta chain) was found in a study of T cell responses to AZD1222 COVID-19 vaccine. Study-level points and caveats: The study sampled repertoires only after the peak T cell response.

Clones were read by immunoSEQ multiplex PCR, and TCRdb kept only the in-frame ones, dropping some. Of approximately 130,000 clones in the sample, 85% to 90% were seen once. Germline values: CDR1 SGHTA, CDR2 FQGNSA. The V end lost 5 bases, the J end lost 3 bases, and 16 bases lay between the germline ends. This CDR3 spans 16 amino acids. A remark on this clone: Its antigen is not identified.

Sequencing was performed on peripheral blood, taken on day 0 of AZD1222 vaccination. The clonotype originates from an adult in good health. The chain employs TRBV7-2 and TRBJ2-2; no firm D call. The CDR3 loop reads CASSLSPPADTGELFF. CDR3 sequence (DNA): TGTGCCAGCAGCCTTAGCCCCCCGGCGGACACCGGGGAGCTGTTTTTT.